This TCR beta chain emerged from a study of control samples from healthy donors and cancer patients. With 5 bases removed from V and 6 bases from J, the gap between germline ends came to 10 bases. The CDR3 is 12 amino acids. Assay: immunoSEQ multiplex PCR; the TCRdb copy retains only in-frame clones and omits some. This table holds approximately 120,000 clones, roughly 84% found once. This sequence originates from a man between 40 and 49 years old in good health. The V call is TRBV12-3 or TRBV12-4, the J call TRBJ1-2; D is unclear. Material: blood. The CDR3 DNA is TGTGCCAGCAGTGTGACTCGGGATGGCTACACCTTC. Encoded protein: CASSVTRDGYTF.